The clone carrying this T cell receptor (beta chain) has only one observation. The data originate from a study of blood T cell repertoires in COVID-19. The wider study: The samples span acute and convalescent COVID-19 from the United States, Italy and Spain. PBMCs, B-cell-depleted T cells, or T cells were the source of the cDNA or gDNA that made up the material.

Method: immunoSEQ multiplex PCR; TCRdb's copy keeps in-frame clones and lacks some. The table lists under 200,000 clones, roughly 85% of them singletons. Enrollees, about 18 to 89 years old, lived in 24 US areas. Each participant's cohort was designated according to participant-reported clinical history. This CDR3 region has 20 residues. Input material: PBMCs or T cells enriched from blood (not recorded which). V gene TRBV21-1 combines with J gene TRBJ1-5; the table's D gene call, TRBD1, was not cross checked with the DNA. TRBV21-1 is assigned pseudogene status. This TCR came from a man aged 60 to 75 who had recovered from COVID-19. CDR3 protein: CASSKGKRDRGRVSNQPQHF. In DNA, the CDR3 is TGTGCCAGCAGCAAAGGCAAACGGGACAGGGGGCGGGTTAGCAATCAGCCCCAGCATTTT.